The 13 T cell receptor beta chains listed next were all sequenced from one sample in a study of T cell changes during pregnancy in multiple sclerosis. Profiling relied on immunoSEQ multiplex PCR, and the TCRdb table lists in-frame clones only, not all of them. This table has tens of thousands of clones, 90% appearing once. The sample was CD8+ T cells from peripheral blood mononuclear cells, taken before pregnancy. These receptors originate from a female donor with multiple sclerosis, enrolled in a pregnancy study.

The V and J genes are TRBV19 and TRBJ1-2, with 10 bases matching TRBD1. The CDR3 loop spans 13 amino acids. Per the germline V gene, CDR1 is LNHDA and CDR2 is SQIVND (reference sequence). V lost 6 bases to trimming and J lost 3 bases; unmatched junction nucleotides: 1. CDR3 DNA: TGTGCCAGTAGGGGACAGGGGTACTATGGCTACACCTTC. Protein: CASRGQGYYGYTF.

The V call is TRBV2, the J call TRBJ1-2, with TRBD1 matching over 7 bases. The J segment lost 1 base and the V segment lost 11 bases, leaving 10 bases of the junction unmatched. Germline CDR1 SNHLY, CDR2 FYNNEI. This CDR3 contains 14 residues. CDR3 in amino acids: CAPGGQTINYGYTF. The CDR3 coding sequence is TGTGCCCCCGGGGGACAGACCATTAACTATGGCTACACCTTC.

The rearrangement joins TRBV10-3 to TRBJ2-7; the D is unclear. CDR3 length: 14 amino acids. V lost 10 bases, J lost 2 bases, and 18 bases lay in between. The V gene's germline CDR1 is ENHRY and CDR2 SYGVKD. The CDR3 loop is CATFPDNFPYEQYF. The CDR3 bases are TGTGCCACCTTCCCTGACAATTTTCCCTACGAGCAGTACTTC.

V and J are TRBV7-2 and TRBJ1-1; D might be TRBD1 (5 bases). Germline V gives CDR1 SGHTA, CDR2 FQGNSA. This CDR3 comprises 12 residues. Trimming stripped 4 bases from V and 4 bases from J, with 7 bases between. The CDR3: CASSWGGTEAFF. CDR3 in DNA: TGTGCCAGCAGCTGGGGCGGCACTGAAGCTTTCTTT.

This chain links TRBV7-2 with TRBJ2-3, with D possibly TRBD2 on 5 matching bases. CDR1 and CDR2 (germline): SGHTA, FQGNSA. V gave up 4 bases and J gave up 1 base, with 15 bases separating them. This CDR3 comprises 16 residues. In DNA form, the CDR3 reads TGTGCCAGCAGCTCCATCGGGAAAGGGCGCACAGATACGCAGTATTTT. Encoded protein: CASSSIGKGRTDTQYF. The variable domain in full, with the rest retrieved from reference TRBV7-2 and TRBJ2-3, is GAGVSQSPSNKVTEKGKDVELRCDPISGHTALYWYRQSLGQGLEFLIYFQGNSAPDKSGLPSDRFSAERTGGSVSTLTIQRTQQEDSAVYLCASSSIGKGRTDTQYFGPGTRLTVL.

The rearrangement links TRBV6-1 to TRBJ2-1, with D possibly TRBD1 on 6 matching bases. The CDR3 is 12 residues long. Trimming took off 4 bases at V and 14 bases at J, with 15 bases between the two ends. Per the germline V gene, CDR1 is MNHNS and CDR2 is SASEGT. The CDR3 protein is CASSGSGTRKFF. DNA for the CDR3: TGTGCCAGCAGTGGATCCGGGACAAGGAAGTTCTTC.

This chain joins TRBV6-6 and TRBJ1-1; a weak D match, TRBD1 (6 bases). The CDR3 runs 15 residues. Trimming left V 2 bases short and J 1 base short, with 11 bases between. Germline CDR1 reads MNHNY; CDR2 reads SVGAGI (reference sequence). The DNA for the CDR3 is TGTGCCAGCAGTTACGGGACAATTTCGAACACTGAAGCTTTCTTT. This gives the protein CASSYGTISNTEAFF.

The gene calls are TRBV9 and TRBJ2-5, with 14 bases aligning to TRBD2. Per germline, CDR1 SGDLS and CDR2 YYNGEE. V shed 4 bases and J 5 bases; nucleotides not matched to a gene: 4. The CDR3 runs to 15 residues. The CDR3 region has the DNA TGTGCCAGCAGCTACGGGACTAGCGGGGGTGAGACCCAGTACTTC. Amino acid sequence: CASSYGTSGGETQYF.

The chain couples TRBV6-4 to TRBJ2-3; 10 bases match TRBD1. V lost 6 bases and J lost 5; bases outside the gene matches: 5. This CDR3 is built from 14 residues. The germline V gene has CDR1 MRHNA and CDR2 SNTAGT. The CDR3 loop reads CASRTTGGEDTQYF. The CDR3, as DNA: TGTGCCAGCAGGACGACAGGGGGCGAAGATACGCAGTATTTT.

The V gene is TRBV7-9, the J gene TRBJ2-5, with 10 bases matching TRBD2. The CDR3 length is 16 residues. The germline V gene encodes CDR1 SEHNR and CDR2 FQNEAQ (reference sequence). The junction had 6 bases not matched to a gene; V was cut back by 3 bases and J by 2 bases. The CDR3 DNA is TGTGCCAGCAGCTTTACTAGCGGGGAAATTCAAGAGACCCAGTACTTC. Its translation: CASSFTSGEIQETQYF.

This clone was seen a single time. V usage is TRBV11-3 and J usage is TRBJ1-6, with D tentatively TRBD1 (6 bases). V lost 3 bases, J lost 6 bases, and 9 bases lay in between. Germline CDR1 reads SGHNT; CDR2 reads YENEEA. The CDR3 runs 14 residues. The DNA for the CDR3 is TGTGCCAGCAGCTTGGACAGCCTTAATTCACCCCTCCACTTT. Residues: CASSLDSLNSPLHF.

This clone occurred once. The chain recombines TRBV29-1 with TRBJ1-2; D perhaps matches TRBD1 (6 bases). Germline CDR1 is SQVTM and CDR2 is ANQGSEA. The CDR3 contains 11 residues. V lost 6 bases to trimming and J lost 6 bases, with 11 bases between them. CDR3 coding DNA: TGCAGCGTCCCGGACAGAGATGGCTACACCTTC. This translates into CSVPDRDGYTF.

The chain has TRBV6-6 and TRBJ2-1; the D gene is possibly TRBD1 (6 bases). The germline V gene has CDR1 MNHNY and CDR2 SVGAGI (reference sequence). The CDR3 loop spans 15 amino acids. Trimming shortened V by 7 bases and J by 7 bases, and 20 bases separated the two germline ends. The CDR3 bases are TGTGCCAGCACCTTGACAGGCTCCCTGGGGAATGAGCAGTTCTTC. This translates into CASTLTGSLGNEQFF.